Listed here are 21 T cell receptor beta chains from one sample, sequenced in a study of early T cells in non-severe SARS-CoV-2 infection. TCRdb re-derived calls from the 5' RACE reads in MiXCR, one entry per CDR3 protein. The table includes more than 70,000 distinct CDR3 sequences, roughly an eighth detected once. Sequencing was carried out using whole blood. These receptors were obtained from an adult who was a healthcare worker with PCR-confirmed SARS-CoV-2 infection or an uninfected control (not recorded which).

This clonotype was counted only a few times. The J gene is TRBJ1-6, the V gene TRBV20-1; no firm D call. CDR3 length: 13 amino acids. CDR1 DFQATT and CDR2 SNEGSKA come from the germline V gene (reference sequence). Between the trimmed V and J ends, which lost 3 bases and 14 bases, there was a span of 17 bases. The DNA for the CDR3 is TGCAGTGCTAGGTGGGCTTCAAAAGACACCCTCCACTTT. Residues: CSARWASKDTLHF.

The chain carries TRBV6-5 and TRBJ2-3; D could derive from TRBD1 or TRBD2 (5 bases each). Germline V gives CDR1 MNHEY, CDR2 SVGAGI. Trimming took off 5 bases at V and 3 bases at J, with 9 bases between the two ends. The CDR3 runs 13 residues. The CDR3, as DNA: TGTGCCAGCAGTGGGACCCGAACAGATACGCAGTATTTT. Protein product: CASSGTRTDTQYF.

The chain joins TRBV27 to TRBJ1-1, with a possible D match to TRBD1 (6 bases). The CDR3 has 15 amino acids. Germline-derived CDR1 and CDR2 are MNHEY and SMNVEV (reference sequence). Trimming took 3 bases from V and 4 from J, leaving 15 bases between them. The CDR3 is CASSLGRGGGTEAFF. Written as DNA, the CDR3 is TGTGCCAGCAGTTTGGGGCGAGGGGGGGGCACTGAAGCTTTCTTT.

This clonotype was seen at least ten times. This sequence joins TRBV29-1 and TRBJ1-1; possible D gene TRBD1, 6 bases. The germline CDR1 and CDR2 sequences are SQVTM and ANQGSEA. CDR3 size: 13 residues. With 6 bases removed from V and 4 bases from J, the gap between germline ends came to 15 bases. CDR3 DNA: TGCAGCGTACTCCAGGGGCCGGGCACTGAAGCTTTCTTT. Translation: CSVLQGPGTEAFF.

The genes are TRBV2 and TRBJ1-5; maybe TRBD1 (6 bases). Trimming took off 6 bases at V and 4 bases at J, with 10 bases between the two ends. The CDR3 covers 13 residues. CDR1 SNHLY and CDR2 FYNNEI come from the germline V gene. CDR3: CASRLTGNQPQHF. CDR3 sequence (DNA): TGTGCCAGCAGGCTGACAGGTAATCAGCCCCAGCATTTT.

This sequence joins TRBV5-6 and TRBJ2-6, with D unresolved. Germline values: CDR1 SGHDT, CDR2 YYEEEE. This CDR3 spans 15 amino acids. Between the trimmed V and J ends, which lost 1 base and 0 bases, there was a span of 5 bases. This chain's CDR3 is CASSLRFSGANVLTF. The CDR3 region has the DNA TGTGCCAGCAGCTTGAGGTTCTCTGGGGCCAACGTCCTGACTTTC.

The sample holds many counts of this clonotype. The V and J genes are TRBV11-2 and TRBJ2-1; D gene uncertain. V was shortened by 5 bases and J by 10 bases, with 18 bases between the two germline ends. Per the germline V gene, CDR1 is SGHAT and CDR2 is FQNNGV. This CDR3 region has 14 residues. CDR3 sequence: CASSPRVTHWEQFF. DNA for the CDR3: TGTGCCAGCAGCCCCAGAGTGACTCATTGGGAGCAGTTCTTC.

The gene calls are TRBV10-3 and TRBJ2-1; D is undetermined. Germline CDR1 ENHRY, CDR2 SYGVKD. Deletions cut 4 bases from V and 2 bases from J, with 15 bases between. The CDR3 runs to 16 residues. The CDR3, as DNA: TGTGCCATCAGTGGGTTAAGGCGGTCTGCCTACAATGAGCAGTTCTTC. It translates to CAISGLRRSAYNEQFF.

In this sample, this clonotype turned up a few times. The rearrangement joins TRBV2 to TRBJ2-7; no definite D call. Trimming took off 7 bases at V and 2 bases at J, with 12 bases between the two ends. CDR3 length equals 13 residues. Germline CDR1 is SNHLY and CDR2 is FYNNEI. CDR3 in DNA: TGTGCCAGCATTTCTGGGGAAACCTACGAGCAGTACTTC. It codes for CASISGETYEQYF.

V gene TRBV4-2 combines with J gene TRBJ1-1; tentative D call: TRBD1 (5 bases). Germline CDR1 and CDR2: LGHNA and YNFKEQ. Trimming stripped 0 bases from V and 7 bases from J, with 15 bases between. The CDR3 sequence is 15 residues long. The CDR3 coding sequence is TGTGCCAGCAGCCAAGACAAGGAGGGGAGGGATGAAGCTTTCTTT. Translating gives CASSQDKEGRDEAFF.

This chain connects TRBV11-2 to TRBJ2-7, with D tentatively TRBD2 (6 bases). Germline V CDR1 and CDR2: SGHAT, FQNNGV. This CDR3 is built from 15 residues. Trimming cost V 2 bases and J 0 bases, with 11 bases left between them. CDR3 in DNA: TGTGCCAGCAGCTTACAGGGACTTACCTCCTACGAGCAGTACTTC. Translation gives CASSLQGLTSYEQYF.

This clonotype was picked up many times. The genes are TRBV6-2 or TRBV6-3 and TRBJ2-7, with D perhaps given as TRBD1 or TRBD2 (5 bases each). Trimming stripped 8 bases from V and 8 bases from J, with 22 bases between. There are 14 residues in the CDR3. CDR1 and CDR2 (germline): MNHEY, SVGEGT. CDR3 in DNA: TGTGCCAGCGGTAACCGGGACCCAGAAAAGCAGCAGTACTTC. It yields the protein CASGNRDPEKQQYF.

This clonotype was counted many times. This chain connects TRBV27 to TRBJ2-5; D is uncertain. Germline-derived CDR1 and CDR2 are MNHEY and SMNVEV (reference sequence). Trimming shortened V by 4 bases and J by 3 bases, and 12 bases separated the two germline ends. CDR3 length: 14 residues. CDR3 in amino acids: CASSSWRGEETQYF. As DNA, the CDR3 is TGTGCCAGCAGTTCGTGGCGTGGGGAAGAGACCCAGTACTTC.

V gene TRBV9 combines with J gene TRBJ1-5; D gene ambiguous. V shed 3 bases and J shed 2 bases, with 9 bases lying between them. This CDR3 contains 14 residues. CDR1 SGDLS and CDR2 YYNGEE come from the germline V gene. The DNA of the CDR3 is TGTGCCAGCAGCGCGGGATTTGGCAATCAGCCCCAGCATTTT. Translation gives CASSAGFGNQPQHF.

The chain joins TRBV20-1 to TRBJ2-3; 11 nucleotides agree with TRBD2. This CDR3 region has 17 residues. CDR1 DFQATT and CDR2 SNEGSKA come from the germline V gene (reference sequence). V was clipped by 6 bases and J by 0 bases; unmatched bases: 11. CDR3 amino acids: CSAKTSGSLGSTDTQYF. The CDR3 region has the DNA TGCAGTGCGAAAACTAGCGGGAGTTTGGGGAGCACAGATACGCAGTATTTT.

This clonotype was counted only a few times. V is TRBV30 and J is TRBJ2-1; 8 bases match TRBD2. V shed 6 bases and J 3 bases; nucleotides not matched to a gene: 13. Germline values: CDR1 GTSNPN, CDR2 SVGIG (reference sequence). The CDR3 runs 16 residues. The CDR3 is CACKRNGLAGYNEQFF. Written as DNA, the CDR3 is TGTGCCTGCAAGCGAAACGGGCTAGCGGGCTACAATGAGCAGTTCTTC.

The rearrangement links TRBV6-1 to TRBJ2-2; D ambiguous. Germline loops: CDR1 MNHNS, CDR2 SASEGT. Trimming removed 1 base from V and 0 bases from J, with 6 bases in between. The CDR3 consists of 15 residues. CDR3 sequence (DNA): TGTGCCAGCAGTGAAGGAGGCGCGAACACCGGGGAGCTGTTTTTT. Protein product: CASSEGGANTGELFF.

This clonotype was seen only a few times. V and J are TRBV28 and TRBJ1-4; D gene ambiguous. Germline assignment: CDR1 MDHEN and CDR2 SYDVKM. This CDR3 is 16 amino acids long. Trimming pared 3 bases from V and 7 bases from J, leaving 18 bases between. The CDR3 spells CASSFPRGSSGEKLFF. The CDR3 DNA reads TGTGCCAGCAGTTTCCCCCGCGGGAGTTCGGGTGAAAAACTGTTTTTT.

In its sample, this clonotype was seen many times. The gene calls are TRBV10-2 and TRBJ1-5; D is perhaps TRBD1 (5 bases). Trimming took off 8 bases at V and 3 bases at J, with 11 bases between the two ends. The germline gives CDR1 WSHSY, CDR2 SAAADI. This CDR3 is 13 amino acids long. CDR3 region: CASVTGYNQPQHF. In DNA, the CDR3 is TGCGCCAGCGTTACAGGTTACAATCAGCCCCAGCATTTT.

This clonotype was seen at least ten times. The chain joins TRBV4-1 to TRBJ2-2, with 9 bases matching TRBD2. This CDR3 comprises 18 residues. From germline, CDR1 is MGHRA and CDR2 YSYEKL. Trimming removed 0 bases from V and 4 bases from J; junction bases left unmatched: 9. CDR3 residues: CASSQELAGGPGTGELFF. The CDR3 DNA sequence: TGCGCCAGCAGCCAAGAATTGGCGGGAGGGCCTGGCACCGGGGAGCTGTTTTTT.

This sequence joins TRBV18 and TRBJ2-7, with a tentative D call TRBD1 (6 bases). The CDR3 consists of 14 residues. CDR1 and CDR2 from the germline V gene are KGHSH and LQKENI. V was shortened by 1 base and J by 0 bases, with 7 bases between the two germline ends. The CDR3 nucleotides are TGTGCCAGCTCACCACGGACAGACTCCTACGAGCAGTACTTC. As protein: CASSPRTDSYEQYF.